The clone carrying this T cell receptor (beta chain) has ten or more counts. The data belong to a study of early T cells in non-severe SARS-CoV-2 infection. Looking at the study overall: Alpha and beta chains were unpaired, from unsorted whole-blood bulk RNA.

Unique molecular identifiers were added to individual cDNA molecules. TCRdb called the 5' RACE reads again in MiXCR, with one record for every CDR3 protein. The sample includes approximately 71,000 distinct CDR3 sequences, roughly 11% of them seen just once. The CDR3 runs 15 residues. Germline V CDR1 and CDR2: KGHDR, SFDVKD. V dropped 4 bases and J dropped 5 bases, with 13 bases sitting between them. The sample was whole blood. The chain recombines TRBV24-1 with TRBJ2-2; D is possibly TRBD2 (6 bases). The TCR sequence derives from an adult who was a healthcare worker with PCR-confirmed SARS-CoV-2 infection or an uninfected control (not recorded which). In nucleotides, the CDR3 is TGTGCCACCAGTGACCTGTTGGAGGGAACCGGGGAGCTGTTTTTT. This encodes CATSDLLEGTGELFF.